Following are 22 T cell receptor beta chains from one sample sequenced in a study of shared clonotypes between healthy human individuals. In the naive CD8 group, cells lacked CD45RO and were positively selected for CCR7, so terminally differentiated effector memory CD45RA+ cells were left out. Measured with immunoSEQ multiplex PCR; TCRdb has only the in-frame clones, and not every one. The sample holds 1.5 million to 2.5 million clones, about 94% seen once. Material for sequencing was naive CD8+ T cells sorted from blood. All receptors derive from a young man in good health.

Comment on this clone: This sample also contains other DNA sequences that code for the same CDR3. The chain has TRBV27 and TRBJ2-7; 7 nucleotides match TRBD2. Unmatched junction bases numbered 2, after V lost 3 bases and J lost 3 bases. Germline lookup yields CDR1 MNHEY and CDR2 SMNVEV (reference sequence). The CDR3 is made up of 13 amino acids. Here the CDR3 DNA reads TGTGCCAGCAGTTTGCTAGCGGACTACGAGCAGTACTTC. It yields the protein CASSLLADYEQYF.

Details on this clone: The junction and the germline gene differ at one end; a read error may be behind it. This chain links TRBV6-1 with TRBJ2-5; D is possibly TRBD1 (6 bases). Germline-derived CDR1 and CDR2 are MNHNS and SASEGT. The CDR3 loop spans 13 amino acids. For the CDR3, the DNA is TGTGCCAGCAGCGGTGGACAGCAAGAGGCCCAGTACTTC. Amino acid sequence: CASSGGQQEAQYF.

In regard to this clone: The identical CDR3 is also encoded by other nucleotide sequences in the sample. The gene calls are TRBV27 and TRBJ1-5; 8 bases are shared with TRBD1. CDR1 and CDR2 from the germline V gene are MNHEY and SMNVEV (reference sequence). The CDR3 sequence is 13 residues long. V lost 5 bases, J lost 6 bases, and 3 bases stayed unmatched. CDR3 amino acids: CASSPGGGQPQHF. The CDR3 region has the DNA TGTGCCAGCAGTCCAGGGGGCGGTCAGCCCCAGCATTTT.

This clone has only one observation. This chain links TRBV10-3 with TRBJ2-2, with 8 bases aligning to TRBD1. Germline values: CDR1 ENHRY, CDR2 SYGVKD. V trimming: 2 bases; J trimming: 7 bases; junction bases outside the gene matches: 3. The CDR3 loop spans 14 amino acids. The CDR3 loop is CAISEAGGGGELFF. The CDR3 DNA reads TGTGCCATCAGTGAGGCAGGGGGCGGCGGGGAGCTGTTTTTT.

V is TRBV10-3 and J is TRBJ2-3; 11 bases fit TRBD2. CDR3 length: 14 amino acids. Germline CDR1 reads ENHRY; CDR2 reads SYGVKD. Unmatched junction bases numbered 3, after V lost 3 bases and J lost 7 bases. CDR3 sequence (DNA): TGTGCCATCAGTGAAACTAGCGGGAGTTATACGCAGTATTTT. It is translated as CAISETSGSYTQYF.

V is TRBV4-3 and J is TRBJ1-2; possible D gene TRBD1, 6 bases. Germline assignment: CDR1 LGHNA and CDR2 YSLEER. V shed 0 bases and J shed 3 bases, with 14 bases lying between them. The CDR3 length is 16 residues. CDR3 sequence (DNA): TGCGCCAGCAGCCAAGATTACAGGGCACTCGACTATGGCTACACCTTC. Residues: CASSQDYRALDYGYTF.

V gene TRBV19 combines with J gene TRBJ2-2; no clear D gene. Trimming left V 3 bases short and J 4 bases short, with 15 bases between. Germline V lookup: CDR1 LNHDA, CDR2 SQIVND (reference sequence). The CDR3 is made up of 16 amino acids. CDR3 protein: CASSIISGPGTGELFF. CDR3 nucleotides: TGTGCCAGTAGTATTATTTCTGGGCCAGGCACCGGGGAGCTGTTTTTT. The variable domain in full, with the rest retrieved from reference TRBV19 and TRBJ2-2, is DGGITQSPKYLFRKEGQNVTLSCEQNLNHDAMYWYRQDPGQGLRLIYYSQIVNDFQKGDIAEGYSVSREKKESFPLTVTSAQKNPTAFYLCASSIISGPGTGELFFGEGSRLTVL.

A few counts support this clone. The rearrangement joins TRBV4-3 to TRBJ1-6; D perhaps matches TRBD1 (5 bases). Trimming removed 6 bases from V and 1 base from J, with 10 bases in between. CDR3 length: 15 amino acids. CDR1 is LGHNA and CDR2 is YSLEER in the germline V gene. The CDR3 is CASRKQESYNSPLHF. CDR3 bases: TGCGCCAGCAGAAAACAGGAGTCCTATAATTCACCCCTCCACTTT.

The rearrangement links TRBV5-4 to TRBJ1-1; weak D call: TRBD1 (5 bases). V lost 0 bases, J lost 5 bases, and 8 bases lay in between. This CDR3 region has 13 residues. The germline CDR1 and CDR2 sequences are SGHNT and YYREEE (reference sequence). The chain's CDR3 is CASSLVGETEAFF. The CDR3 bases are TGTGCCAGCAGCTTGGTGGGGGAGACTGAAGCTTTCTTT.

A remark on this clone: Other DNA sequences in this specimen translate into the identical CDR3. The V and J genes are TRBV11-2 and TRBJ2-1, with a possible D match to TRBD2 (6 bases). This CDR3 is 15 amino acids long. Trimming pared 2 bases from V and 0 bases from J, leaving 8 bases between. Germline V gene data show CDR1 as SGHAT and CDR2 as FQNNGV. The chain's CDR3 is CASSLLGGSYNEQFF. In DNA, the CDR3 is TGTGCCAGCAGCTTACTGGGGGGCTCCTACAATGAGCAGTTCTTC.

About this clone: Additional DNA sequences in this sample encode the identical CDR3. The chain joins TRBV6-6 to TRBJ1-2; the D gene is possibly TRBD1 (6 bases). The germline V gene encodes CDR1 MNHNY and CDR2 SVGAGI (reference sequence). V was shortened by 6 bases and J by 6 bases, with 8 bases between the two germline ends. The CDR3 has 11 residues. The CDR3 reads CASSPGDGYTF. The DNA for the CDR3 is TGTGCCAGCAGCCCAGGGGATGGCTACACCTTC.

This rearrangement joins TRBV5-1 to TRBJ2-1, with unresolved D. V was pared by 7 bases and J by 4 bases, with 18 bases between. Germline values: CDR1 SGHRS, CDR2 YFSETQ. The CDR3 totals 15 residues. CDR3 amino acids: CASSWASSTYNEQFF. Here the CDR3 DNA reads TGCGCCAGCTCCTGGGCCTCTTCGACGTACAATGAGCAGTTCTTC.

This chain joins TRBV30 and TRBJ1-4; TRBD1 aligns across 8 bases. This CDR3 is built from 13 residues. Looked up from germline, CDR1 is GTSNPN and CDR2 is SVGIG (reference sequence). J gave up 14 bases and V 5 bases, and 13 bases lay outside the gene matches. CDR3 loop: CAWAPGQVQMLFF. The DNA of the CDR3 is TGTGCCTGGGCACCGGGACAGGTTCAAATGCTGTTTTTT.

CDR3 in amino acids: CASSSPPDGYEQYF. The CDR3 coding sequence is TGTGCCAGCAGCTCTCCACCCGATGGCTACGAGCAGTACTTC. The V and J genes are TRBV6-6 and TRBJ2-7; D remains unclear. The CDR3 has 14 amino acids. The germline V gene encodes CDR1 MNHNY and CDR2 SVGAGI (reference sequence). V was trimmed by 6 bases and J by 3 bases, leaving 15 bases between them.

V gene TRBV9 combines with J gene TRBJ1-5; D not resolved. Germline V CDR1 and CDR2: SGDLS, YYNGEE. V was trimmed by 0 bases and J by 4 bases, leaving 5 bases between them. The CDR3 is 13 residues long. The CDR3 coding sequence is TGTGCCAGCAGCGTAGGTCATAATCAGCCCCAGCATTTT. This sequence encodes CASSVGHNQPQHF.

The chain uses TRBV2 and TRBJ2-1; TRBD2 matches at 7 bases. Germline V lookup: CDR1 SNHLY, CDR2 FYNNEI. This CDR3 is built from 15 residues. V shed 5 bases and J 7 bases; nucleotides not matched to a gene: 11. CDR3: CASSNLAEGKNEQFF. The CDR3, as DNA: TGTGCCAGCAGTAATCTAGCGGAAGGGAAAAATGAGCAGTTCTTC.

V and J are TRBV13 and TRBJ2-7; D is possibly TRBD1 or TRBD2 (5 bases each). The V end lost 5 bases, the J end lost 0 bases, and 5 bases lay between the germline ends. There are 12 residues in the CDR3. Germline V gene data show CDR1 as PRHDT and CDR2 as FYEKMQ (reference sequence). In nucleotides, the CDR3 is TGTGCCAGCAGCGGGGGCTCCTACGAGCAGTACTTC. It is translated as CASSGGSYEQYF. Based on the CDR3 plus reference TRBV13 and TRBJ2-7, the full variable domain is AAGVIQSPRHLIKEKRETATLKCYPIPRHDTVYWYQQGPGQDPQFLISFYEKMQSDKGSIPDRFSAQQFSDYHSELNMSSLELGDSALYFCASSGGSYEQYFGPGTRLTVT.

The chain recombines TRBV9 with TRBJ1-5; D is ambiguous. Germline V gene lookup returns CDR1 SGDLS and CDR2 YYNGEE. The V end lost 0 bases, the J end lost 9 bases, and 7 bases lay between the germline ends. The CDR3 spans 12 residues. The CDR3 nucleotides are TGTGCCAGCAGCGTAGCCGGAGGGCCCCAGCATTTT. Translation gives CASSVAGGPQHF.

The chain joins TRBV4-2 to TRBJ2-4; D gene ambiguous. Trimming cost V 1 base and J 5 bases, with 9 bases left between them. The CDR3 contains 14 residues. CDR1 and CDR2 (germline): LGHNA, YNFKEQ. DNA of the CDR3: TGTGCCAGCAGCCAAGGACTCATGGAAAACATTCAGTACTTC. Translation gives CASSQGLMENIQYF.

This chain links TRBV5-6 with TRBJ1-2; 8 nucleotides align to TRBD1. CDR1 SGHDT and CDR2 YYEEEE come from the germline V gene. The CDR3 has 14 amino acids. V was pared by 4 bases and J by 2 bases, with 4 bases of the junction left unmatched. The CDR3 bases are TGTGCCAGCAGCCAGGACAGGGCGAACTATGGCTACACCTTC. Translation: CASSQDRANYGYTF.

V is TRBV28 and J is TRBJ2-2, with TRBD1 as a possible D gene (6 bases). CDR1 MDHEN and CDR2 SYDVKM come from the germline V gene. This CDR3 comprises 17 residues. V lost 4 bases, J lost 1 base, and 16 bases lay in between. CDR3 residues: CASSSREQGWNTGELFF. In DNA form, the CDR3 reads TGTGCCAGCAGTTCAAGAGAACAGGGATGGAACACCGGGGAGCTGTTTTTT.

The chain joins TRBV7-8 to TRBJ2-1; 9 bases fit TRBD1. The length of the CDR3 is 15 residues. With 2 bases clipped from V and 4 bases from J, the junction kept 3 bases outside the gene matches. Germline lookup yields CDR1 SGHVS and CDR2 FQNEAQ. The CDR3 here is CASSLMDRGYNEQFF. In nucleotides, the CDR3 is TGTGCCAGCAGCTTAATGGACAGGGGTTACAATGAGCAGTTCTTC. The whole variable domain, remainder taken from reference TRBV7-8 and TRBJ2-1, is GAGVSQSPRYKVAKRGQDVALRCDPISGHVSLFWYQQALGQGPEFLTYFQNEAQLDKSGLPSDRFFAERPEGSVSTLKIQRTQQEDSAVYLCASSLMDRGYNEQFFGPGTRLTVL.